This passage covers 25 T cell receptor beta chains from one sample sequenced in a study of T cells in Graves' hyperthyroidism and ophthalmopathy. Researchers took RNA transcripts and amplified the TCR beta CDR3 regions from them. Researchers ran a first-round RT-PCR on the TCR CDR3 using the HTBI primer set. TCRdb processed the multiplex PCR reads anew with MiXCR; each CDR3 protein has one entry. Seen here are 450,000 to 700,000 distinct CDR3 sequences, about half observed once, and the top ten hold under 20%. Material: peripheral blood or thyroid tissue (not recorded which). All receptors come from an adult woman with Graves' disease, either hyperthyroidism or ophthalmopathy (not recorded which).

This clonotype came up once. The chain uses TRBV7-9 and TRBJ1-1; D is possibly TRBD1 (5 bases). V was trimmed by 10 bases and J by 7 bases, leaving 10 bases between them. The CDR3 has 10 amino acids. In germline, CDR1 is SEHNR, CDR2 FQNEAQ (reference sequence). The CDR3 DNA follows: TGTGCCACGGAACAGGTTGAAGCTTTCTTT. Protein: CATEQVEAFF.

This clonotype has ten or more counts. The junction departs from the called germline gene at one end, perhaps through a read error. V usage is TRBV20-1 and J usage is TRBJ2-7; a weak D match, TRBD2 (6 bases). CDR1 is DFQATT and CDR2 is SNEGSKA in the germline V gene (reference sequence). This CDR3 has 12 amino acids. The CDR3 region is CSARGGGGSHHF. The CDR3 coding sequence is TGCAGTGCTAGAGGGGGAGGAGGGAGCCATCACTTC.

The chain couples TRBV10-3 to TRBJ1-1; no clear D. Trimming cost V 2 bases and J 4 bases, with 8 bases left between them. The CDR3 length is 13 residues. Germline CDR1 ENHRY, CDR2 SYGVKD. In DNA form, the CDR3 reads TGTGCCATCAGTGAGGAGGGTGGCACTGAAGCTTTCTTT. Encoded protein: CAISEEGGTEAFF.

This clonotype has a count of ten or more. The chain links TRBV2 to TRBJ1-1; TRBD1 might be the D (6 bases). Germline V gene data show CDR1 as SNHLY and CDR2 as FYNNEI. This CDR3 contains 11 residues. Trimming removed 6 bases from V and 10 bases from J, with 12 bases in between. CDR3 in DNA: TGTGCCAGCAGCTACAGGGTTCGAGCTTTCTTT. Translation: CASSYRVRAFF.

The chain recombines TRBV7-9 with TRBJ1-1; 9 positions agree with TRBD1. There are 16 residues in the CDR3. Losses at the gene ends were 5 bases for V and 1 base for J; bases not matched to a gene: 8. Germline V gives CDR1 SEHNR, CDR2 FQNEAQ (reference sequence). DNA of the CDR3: TGTGCCAGCAGCCTGGGGACAGGGAAGGGGAACACTGAAGCTTTCTTT. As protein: CASSLGTGKGNTEAFF.

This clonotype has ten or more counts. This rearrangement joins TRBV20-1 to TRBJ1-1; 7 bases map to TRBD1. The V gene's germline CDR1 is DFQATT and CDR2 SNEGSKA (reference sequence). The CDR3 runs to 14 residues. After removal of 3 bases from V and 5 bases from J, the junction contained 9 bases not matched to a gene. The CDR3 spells CSARVNRGYTEAFF. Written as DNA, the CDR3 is TGCAGTGCTAGGGTGAACAGGGGTTATACTGAAGCTTTCTTT.

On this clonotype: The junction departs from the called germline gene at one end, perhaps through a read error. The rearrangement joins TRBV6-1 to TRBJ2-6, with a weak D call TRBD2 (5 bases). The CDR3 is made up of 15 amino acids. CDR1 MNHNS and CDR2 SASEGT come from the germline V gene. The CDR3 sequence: CATSEGDTGANVLTF. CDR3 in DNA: TGTGCCACCTCAGAGGGAGACACTGGTGCCAACGTCCTGACTTTC.

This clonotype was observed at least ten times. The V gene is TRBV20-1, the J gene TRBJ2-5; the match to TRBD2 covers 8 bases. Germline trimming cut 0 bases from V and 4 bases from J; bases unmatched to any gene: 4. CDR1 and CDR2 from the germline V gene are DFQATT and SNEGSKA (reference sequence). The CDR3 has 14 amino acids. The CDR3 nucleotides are TGCAGTGCTAGAGATCGGACTAGCCCAGAGACCCAGTACTTC. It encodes CSARDRTSPETQYF.

The DNA for the CDR3 is TGTGCCACCAGCAGTCCGCTGGGGCAGCTAGCGGGAGGGCGTGAGGAGCAGTACTTC. Translation gives CATSSPLGQLAGGREEQYF. J is TRBJ2-7 and V is TRBV28, with 12 bases aligning to TRBD2. CDR3 length equals 19 residues. The germline gives CDR1 MDHEN, CDR2 SYDVKM. V was clipped by 10 bases and J by 7 bases; unmatched bases: 26.

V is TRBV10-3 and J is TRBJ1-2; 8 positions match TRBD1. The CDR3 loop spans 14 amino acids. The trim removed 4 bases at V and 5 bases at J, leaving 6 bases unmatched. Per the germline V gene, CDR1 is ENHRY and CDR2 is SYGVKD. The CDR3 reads CAISADRVKYGYTF. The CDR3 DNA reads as TGTGCCATCAGTGCGGACAGGGTGAAGTATGGCTACACCTTC.

The CDR3 sequence: CSARPRDHRETQYF. CDR3 nucleotides: TGCAGTGCTAGGCCCCGGGACCACCGAGAGACCCAGTACTTC. The rearrangement joins TRBV20-1 to TRBJ2-5; D might be TRBD1 or TRBD2, each matching 5 bases. The germline CDR1 and CDR2 sequences are DFQATT and SNEGSKA (reference sequence). This CDR3 has 14 residues. Trimming left V 3 bases short and J 4 bases short, with 15 bases between.

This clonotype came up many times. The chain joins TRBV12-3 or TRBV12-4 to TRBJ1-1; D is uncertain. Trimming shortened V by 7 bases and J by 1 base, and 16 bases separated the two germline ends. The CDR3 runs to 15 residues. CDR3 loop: CASNDPVRTNTEAFF. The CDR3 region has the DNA TGTGCCAGCAATGATCCGGTACGAACGAACACTGAAGCTTTCTTT.

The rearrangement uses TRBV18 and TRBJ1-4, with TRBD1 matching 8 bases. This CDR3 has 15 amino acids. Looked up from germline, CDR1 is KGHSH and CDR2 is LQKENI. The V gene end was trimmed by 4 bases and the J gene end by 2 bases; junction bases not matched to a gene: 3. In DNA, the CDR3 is TGTGCCAGCTCACGTACAGGGGGGACTAATGAAAAACTGTTTTTT. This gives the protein CASSRTGGTNEKLFF.

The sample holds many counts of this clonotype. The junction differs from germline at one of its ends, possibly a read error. Written as DNA, the CDR3 is TGCAGCGTCGCAGACAGCGGAAACGCTGCCTTC. It encodes CSVADSGNAAF. This chain connects TRBV29-1 to TRBJ1-2; a weak D match, TRBD1 (5 bases). The CDR3 extends over 11 amino acids. CDR1 is SQVTM, CDR2 ANQGSEA, per germline.

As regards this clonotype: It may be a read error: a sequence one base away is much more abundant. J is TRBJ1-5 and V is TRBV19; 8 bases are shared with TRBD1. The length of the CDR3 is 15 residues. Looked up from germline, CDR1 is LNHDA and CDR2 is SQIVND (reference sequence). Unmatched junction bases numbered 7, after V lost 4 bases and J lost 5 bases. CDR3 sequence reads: CASSTPGGSHQPQHF. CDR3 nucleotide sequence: TGTGCCAGTAGTACCCCAGGGGGCAGTCATCAGCCCCAGCATTTT. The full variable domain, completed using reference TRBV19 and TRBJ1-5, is DGGITQSPKYLFRKEGQNVTLSCEQNLNHDAMYWYRQDPGQGLRLIYYSQIVNDFQKGDIAEGYSVSREKKESFPLTVTSAQKNPTAFYLCASSTPGGSHQPQHFGDGTRLSIL.

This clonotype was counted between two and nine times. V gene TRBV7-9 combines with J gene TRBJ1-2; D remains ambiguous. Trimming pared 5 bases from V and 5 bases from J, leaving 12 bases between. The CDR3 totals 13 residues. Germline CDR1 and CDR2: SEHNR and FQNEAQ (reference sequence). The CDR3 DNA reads TGTGCCAGCAGCCCCGAAGCGGGATATGGCTACACCTTC. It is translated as CASSPEAGYGYTF.

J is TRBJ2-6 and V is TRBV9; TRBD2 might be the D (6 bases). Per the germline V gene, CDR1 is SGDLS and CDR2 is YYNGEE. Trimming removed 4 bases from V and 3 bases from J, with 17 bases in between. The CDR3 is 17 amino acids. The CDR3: CASSPRGGLGGANVLTF. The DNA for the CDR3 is TGTGCCAGCAGCCCCCGGGGAGGCCTGGGTGGGGCCAACGTCCTGACTTTC.

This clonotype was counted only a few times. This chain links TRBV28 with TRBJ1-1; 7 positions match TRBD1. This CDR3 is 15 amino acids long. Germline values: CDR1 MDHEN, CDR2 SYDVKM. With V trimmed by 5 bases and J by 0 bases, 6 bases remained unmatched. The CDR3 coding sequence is TGTGCCAGCAGTGGGACAGCAAAGATGAACACTGAAGCTTTCTTT. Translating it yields CASSGTAKMNTEAFF.

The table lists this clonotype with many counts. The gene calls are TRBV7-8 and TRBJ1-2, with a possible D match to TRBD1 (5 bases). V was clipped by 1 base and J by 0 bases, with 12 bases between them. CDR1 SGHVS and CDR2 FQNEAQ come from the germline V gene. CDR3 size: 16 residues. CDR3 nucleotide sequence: TGTGCCAGCAGCTTAGGTAGACAGCCACCTAACTATGGCTACACCTTC. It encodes CASSLGRQPPNYGYTF. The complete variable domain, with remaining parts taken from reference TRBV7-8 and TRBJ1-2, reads GAGVSQSPRYKVAKRGQDVALRCDPISGHVSLFWYQQALGQGPEFLTYFQNEAQLDKSGLPSDRFFAERPEGSVSTLKIQRTQQEDSAVYLCASSLGRQPPNYGYTFGSGTRLTVV.

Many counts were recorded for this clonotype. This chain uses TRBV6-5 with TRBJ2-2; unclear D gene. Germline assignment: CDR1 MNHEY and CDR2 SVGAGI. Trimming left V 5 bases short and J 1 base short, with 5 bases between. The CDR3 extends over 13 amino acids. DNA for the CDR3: TGTGCCAGCAGTAACATGAACACCGGGGAGCTGTTTTTT. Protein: CASSNMNTGELFF.

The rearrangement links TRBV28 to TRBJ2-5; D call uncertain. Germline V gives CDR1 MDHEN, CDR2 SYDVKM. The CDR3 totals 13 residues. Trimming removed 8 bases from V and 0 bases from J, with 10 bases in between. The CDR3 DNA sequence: TGTGCCAGCTACTCCGTGTACCAAGAGACCCAGTACTTC. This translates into CASYSVYQETQYF.

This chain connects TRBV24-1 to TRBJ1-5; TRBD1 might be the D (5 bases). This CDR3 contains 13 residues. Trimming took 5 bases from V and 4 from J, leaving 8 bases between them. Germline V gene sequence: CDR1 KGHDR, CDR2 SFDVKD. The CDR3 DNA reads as TGTGCCACCAGTGGGGACGGGAATCAGCCCCAGCATTTT. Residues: CATSGDGNQPQHF.

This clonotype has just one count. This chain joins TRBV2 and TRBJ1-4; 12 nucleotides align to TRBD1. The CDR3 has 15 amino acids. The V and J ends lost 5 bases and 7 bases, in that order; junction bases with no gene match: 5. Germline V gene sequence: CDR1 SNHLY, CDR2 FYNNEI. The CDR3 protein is CASSTGTGGSEKLFF. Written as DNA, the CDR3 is TGTGCCAGCAGTACCGGGACAGGGGGCAGTGAAAAACTGTTTTTT.

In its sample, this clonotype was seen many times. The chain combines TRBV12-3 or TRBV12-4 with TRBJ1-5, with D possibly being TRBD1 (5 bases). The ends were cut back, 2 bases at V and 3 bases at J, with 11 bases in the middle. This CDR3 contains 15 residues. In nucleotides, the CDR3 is TGTGCCAGCAGTTTATACAGGAACCTCAATCAGCCCCAGCATTTT. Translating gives CASSLYRNLNQPQHF.

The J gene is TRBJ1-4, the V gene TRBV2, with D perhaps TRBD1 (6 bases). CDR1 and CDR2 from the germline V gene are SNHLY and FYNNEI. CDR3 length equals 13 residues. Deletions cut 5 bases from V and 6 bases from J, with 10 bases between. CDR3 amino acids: CASSPRGYEKLFF. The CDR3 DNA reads TGTGCCAGCAGTCCCAGGGGCTATGAAAAACTGTTTTTT.